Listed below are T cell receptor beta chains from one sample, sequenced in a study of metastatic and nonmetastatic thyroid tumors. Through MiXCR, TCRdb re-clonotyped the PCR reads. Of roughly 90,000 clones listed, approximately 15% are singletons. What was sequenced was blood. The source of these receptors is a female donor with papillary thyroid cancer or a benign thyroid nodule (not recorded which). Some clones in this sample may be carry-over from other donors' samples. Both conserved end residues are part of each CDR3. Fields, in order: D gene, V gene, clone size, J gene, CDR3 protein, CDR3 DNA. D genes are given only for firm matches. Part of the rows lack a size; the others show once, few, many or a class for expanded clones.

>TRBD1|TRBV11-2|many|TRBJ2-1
CASSFTRRTGFSYNEQFF
TGTGCCAGCAGCTTCACTCGGCGGACAGGGTTTTCCTACAATGAGCAGTTCTTC
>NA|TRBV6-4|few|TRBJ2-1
CASSDSAGRPGEQFF
TGTGCCAGCAGTGACTCGGCGGGGCGACCCGGTGAGCAGTTCTTC
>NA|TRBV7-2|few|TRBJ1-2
CASSFSRGVVYGYTF
TGTGCCAGCAGCTTTTCGAGGGGGGTGGTCTATGGCTACACCTTC
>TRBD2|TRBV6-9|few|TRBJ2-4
CASNGRGGGLAKNIQYF
TGTGCCAGCAATGGCCGGGGGGGGGGCCTAGCCAAAAACATTCAGTACTTC
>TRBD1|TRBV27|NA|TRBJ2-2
CASSLKGQGVWELFF
TGTGCCAGCAGTTTAAAGGGACAGGGCGTCTGGGAGCTGTTTTTT
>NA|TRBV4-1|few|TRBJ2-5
CASSLLPGHQETQYF
TGCGCCAGCAGCCTTCTACCGGGACATCAAGAGACCCAGTACTTC
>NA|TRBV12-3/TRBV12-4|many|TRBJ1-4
CASSLTTGEKLFF
TGTGCCAGCAGTTTGACGACAGGTGAAAAACTGTTTTTT
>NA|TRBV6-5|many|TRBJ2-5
CASSYPRRGETQYF
TGTGCCAGCAGTTACCCCAGGAGGGGAGAGACCCAGTACTTC
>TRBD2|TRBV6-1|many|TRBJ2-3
CASKGAAGGSTDTQYF
TGTGCCAGCAAGGGGGCAGCGGGGGGTAGCACAGATACGCAGTATTTT
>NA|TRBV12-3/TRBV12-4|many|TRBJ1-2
CASTRVGANYGYTF
TGTGCCAGCACCAGGGTAGGAGCTAACTATGGCTACACCTTC
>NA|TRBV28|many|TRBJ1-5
CASSLSQGYQPQHF
TGTGCCAGCAGTTTAAGTCAGGGGTATCAGCCCCAGCATTTT
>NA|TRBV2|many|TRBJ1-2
CASSSHGPYGYTF
TGTGCCAGCAGTTCTCACGGGCCCTATGGCTACACCTTC
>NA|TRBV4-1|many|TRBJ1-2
CASSQVGGRFYGYTF
TGCGCCAGCAGCCAAGTTGGGGGGCGATTCTATGGCTACACCTTC
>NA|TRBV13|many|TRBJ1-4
CASSFKNRENEKLFF
TGTGCCAGCAGCTTCAAAAACAGAGAAAATGAAAAACTGTTTTTT
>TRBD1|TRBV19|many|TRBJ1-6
CASSTGGSPLHF
TGTGCCAGTAGTACAGGGGGTTCACCCCTCCACTTT
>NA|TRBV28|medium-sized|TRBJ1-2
CASSQQGGGYTF
TGTGCCAGCAGTCAACAGGGTGGAGGCTACACCTTC
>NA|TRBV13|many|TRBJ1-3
CASSLRNPDGGTIYF
TGTGCCAGCAGCTTAAGGAACCCCGACGGCGGCACCATATATTTT
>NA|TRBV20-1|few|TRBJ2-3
CSGKLSTDTQYF
TGCAGTGGCAAGCTAAGCACAGATACGCAGTATTTT
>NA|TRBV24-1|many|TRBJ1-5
CATSPNTNQPQHF
TGTGCCACCAGCCCCAACACTAATCAGCCCCAGCATTTT
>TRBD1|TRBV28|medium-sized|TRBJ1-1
CASSPGTVENTEAFF
TGTGCCAGCAGTCCCGGGACAGTCGAGAACACTGAAGCTTTCTTT
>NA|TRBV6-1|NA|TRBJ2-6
CATQGTGASVLTF
TGTGCCACCCAGGGGACCGGGGCCAGCGTCCTGACTTTC
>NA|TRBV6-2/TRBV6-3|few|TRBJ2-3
CASSFGRFTDTQYF
TGTGCCAGCAGTTTTGGCCGGTTCACAGATACGCAGTATTTT
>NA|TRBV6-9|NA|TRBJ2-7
CANTSVGWGTEQYF
TGTGCCAACACTTCAGTGGGCTGGGGGACCGAGCAGTACTTC
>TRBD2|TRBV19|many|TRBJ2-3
CASSISGGTDTQYF
TGTGCCAGTAGTATTAGCGGGGGCACAGATACGCAGTATTTT
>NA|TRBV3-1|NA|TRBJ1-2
CASSQGLQGGFGNTF
TGTGCCAGCAGCCAAGGCCTACAGGGAGGGTTTGGCAACACCTTC
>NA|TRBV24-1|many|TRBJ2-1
CATSDHWRGPEQFF
TGTGCCACCAGTGATCACTGGAGGGGGCCCGAGCAGTTCTTC
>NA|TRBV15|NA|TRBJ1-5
CATSIDRVGFNQPHHF
TGTGCCACCAGCATAGATCGGGTGGGATTTAATCAGCCCCATCATTTT
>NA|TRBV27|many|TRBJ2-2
CASCSRNTGELFF
TGTGCCAGCTGCTCCCGGAACACCGGGGAGCTGTTTTTT
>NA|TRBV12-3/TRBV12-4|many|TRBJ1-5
CASRIEVDQPQHF
TGTGCCAGCAGAATCGAGGTTGATCAGCCCCAGCATTTT